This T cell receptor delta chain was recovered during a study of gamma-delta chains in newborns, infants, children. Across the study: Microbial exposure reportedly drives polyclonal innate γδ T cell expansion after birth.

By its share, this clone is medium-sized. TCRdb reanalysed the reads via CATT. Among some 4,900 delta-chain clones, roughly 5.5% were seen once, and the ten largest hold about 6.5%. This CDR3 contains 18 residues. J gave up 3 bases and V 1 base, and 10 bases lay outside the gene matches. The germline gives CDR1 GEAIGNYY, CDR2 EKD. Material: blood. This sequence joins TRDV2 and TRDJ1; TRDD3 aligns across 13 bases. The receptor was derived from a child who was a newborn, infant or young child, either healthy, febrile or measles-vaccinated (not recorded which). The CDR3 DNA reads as TGTGCCTGTGACACGCTGCGTACTGGGGGATACGGGGCCGATAAACTCATCTTT. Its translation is CACDTLRTGGYGADKLIF.